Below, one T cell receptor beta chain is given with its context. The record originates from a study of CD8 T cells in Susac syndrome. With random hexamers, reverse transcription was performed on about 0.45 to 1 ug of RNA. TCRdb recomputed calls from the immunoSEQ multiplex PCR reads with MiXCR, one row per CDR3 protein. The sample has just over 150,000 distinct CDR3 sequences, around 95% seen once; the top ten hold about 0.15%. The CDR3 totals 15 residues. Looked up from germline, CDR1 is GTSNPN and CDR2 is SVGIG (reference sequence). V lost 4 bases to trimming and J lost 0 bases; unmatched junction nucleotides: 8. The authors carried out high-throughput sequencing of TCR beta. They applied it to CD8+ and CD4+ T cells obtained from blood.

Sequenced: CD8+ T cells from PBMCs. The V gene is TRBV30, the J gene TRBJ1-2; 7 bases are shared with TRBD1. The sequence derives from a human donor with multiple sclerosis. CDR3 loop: CAWTVGQGANYGYTF. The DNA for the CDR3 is TGTGCCTGGACGGTGGGGCAGGGGGCTAACTATGGCTACACCTTC. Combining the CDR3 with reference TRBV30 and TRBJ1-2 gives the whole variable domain SQTIHQWPATLVQPVGSPLSLECTVEGTSNPNLYWYRQAAGRGLQLLFYSVGIGQISSEVPQNLSASRPQDRQFILSSKKLLLSDSGFYLCAWTVGQGANYGYTFGSGTRLTVV.